This T cell receptor (beta chain) was profiled in a study of CD8 T cells in Susac syndrome. RNA totalling about 0.5 to 1 ug underwent reverse transcription with random hexamers. Using its own MiXCR run on the immunoSEQ multiplex PCR reads, TCRdb lists one record per CDR3 protein. The sample lists about 150,000 distinct CDR3 sequences, 90% to 95% seen once, with roughly 0.2% in the top ten. The CDR3 totals 16 residues. Unmatched junction bases numbered 6, after V lost 2 bases and J lost 6 bases. Germline assignment: CDR1 SGHRS and CDR2 YFSETQ. This sequence joins TRBV5-1 and TRBJ1-6, with 9 bases that match TRBD1. The source material was CD8+ T cells from PBMCs. This TCR was recovered from a human donor with multiple sclerosis. CDR3: CASSFRTGGVNSPLHF. The CDR3 nucleotides read TGCGCCAGCAGCTTCCGAACAGGGGGCGTTAATTCACCCCTCCACTTT.